This TCR beta chain was sequenced in a study of blood T cells in healthy people across ages. Whole-study context: T cells yielded about one barcoded beta molecule per two cells through template switching.

Study findings and constraints: Older individuals had lower TCR beta diversity per million T cells (the decline was roughly linear). In these data, TCR beta diversity tracked strongly with naive T cell percentage.

The CDR3 is made up of 15 amino acids. CDR1 and CDR2 (germline): SGHVS, FQNEAQ. Concerning this clonotype itself: What it recognizes is unknown.

Then a second PCR, running roughly 7 to 11 cycles, was carried out with a sample-barcoded 5' primer and a J-beta primer mix. Per-sample output comprised a minimum of 2.5 million paired-end reads containing CDR3. Using its own MiXCR run on the 5' RACE reads, TCRdb lists one record per CDR3 protein. The table has approximately 1,700,000 distinct CDR3 sequences, approximately 39% seen once; the top ten hold 20% to 25%. The specimen sequenced was blood. The J gene is TRBJ2-4, the V gene TRBV7-8; 9 bases map to TRBD1. The J call is uncertain, as TRBJ2-7 better fits the DNA end. The clonotype comes from a human donor in good health. In nucleotides, the CDR3 is TGTGCCAGCAGCTCTCCGGGACAGGGTTATCACGAGCAGTACTTC. It yields the protein CASSSPGQGYHEQYF.